A single sample gave rise to the 2 T cell receptor beta chains below, sequenced in a study of T-cell memory formation after mild COVID-19. One entry per CDR3 protein results from TCRdb running MiXCR on the 5' RACE reads. The data show some 48,000 distinct CDR3 sequences, 9.5% to 15% seen once. The sequenced sample consisted of PBMCs or a T cell subset sorted from them (not recorded which). These receptors were taken from a man between 18 and 35 years old who had mild COVID-19 (a few samples of this study predate the infection). Cell type and time point are not known.

This clonotype was detected only a few times. The chain couples TRBV11-1 to TRBJ1-1; tentative D call: TRBD1 (6 bases). V was cut by 1 base and J by 1 base, with 13 bases left in between. Germline loops: CDR1 SGHAT, CDR2 FQDESV (reference sequence). The CDR3 covers 16 residues. CDR3 nucleotides: TGTGCCAGCAGCTTAGGTCGGACAGCCAGGAACACTGAAGCTTTCTTT. This gives the protein CASSLGRTARNTEAFF. Based on the CDR3 plus reference TRBV11-1 and TRBJ1-1, the full variable domain is EAEVAQSPRYKITEKSQAVAFWCDPISGHATLYWYRQILGQGPELLVQFQDESVVDDSQLPKDRFSAERLKGVDSTLKIQPAELGDSAMYLCASSLGRTARNTEAFFGQGTRLTVV.

The chain links TRBV6-6 to TRBJ2-6, with D unresolved. Between the trimmed V and J ends, which lost 7 bases and 0 bases, there was a span of 10 bases. There are 15 residues in the CDR3. Germline V gives CDR1 MNHNY, CDR2 SVGAGI (reference sequence). CDR3 nucleotide sequence: TGTGCCAGCACCAGACAAATCTCTGGGGCCAACGTCCTGACTTTC. Translation gives CASTRQISGANVLTF.